This T cell receptor (beta chain) was identified in a study of technical replicates of blood from several donors. Only in-frame clones appear in the TCRdb table, and some are missing; sequencing was by immunoSEQ multiplex PCR. The sample records more than 95,000 clones, 95% being singletons. The receptor comes from a human donor in good health. Input material: T cells isolated from PBMCs.

The CDR3 DNA is TGTGCCAGCAGCTTGGGGCAGGGCCCTGAAGCTTTCTTT. Residues: CASSLGQGPEAFF. This rearrangement joins TRBV5-4 to TRBJ1-1, with a weak D call TRBD1 (5 bases). Trimming took 0 bases from V and 6 from J, leaving 9 bases between them. The CDR3 contains 13 residues. The germline V gene has CDR1 SGHNT and CDR2 YYREEE (reference sequence).